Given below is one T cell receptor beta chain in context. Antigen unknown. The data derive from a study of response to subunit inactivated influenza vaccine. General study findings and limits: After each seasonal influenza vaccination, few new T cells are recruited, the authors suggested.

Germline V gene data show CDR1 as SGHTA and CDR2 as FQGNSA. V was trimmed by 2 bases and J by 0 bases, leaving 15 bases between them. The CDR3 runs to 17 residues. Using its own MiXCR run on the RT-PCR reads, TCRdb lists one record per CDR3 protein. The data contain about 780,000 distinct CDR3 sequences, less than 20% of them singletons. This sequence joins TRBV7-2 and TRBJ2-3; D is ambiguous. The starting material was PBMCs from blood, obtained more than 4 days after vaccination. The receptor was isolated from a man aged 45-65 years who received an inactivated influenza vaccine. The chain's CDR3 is CASSLFVLLASTDTQYF. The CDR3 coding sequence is TGTGCCAGCAGCTTATTTGTTCTTTTAGCTAGCACAGATACGCAGTATTTT.